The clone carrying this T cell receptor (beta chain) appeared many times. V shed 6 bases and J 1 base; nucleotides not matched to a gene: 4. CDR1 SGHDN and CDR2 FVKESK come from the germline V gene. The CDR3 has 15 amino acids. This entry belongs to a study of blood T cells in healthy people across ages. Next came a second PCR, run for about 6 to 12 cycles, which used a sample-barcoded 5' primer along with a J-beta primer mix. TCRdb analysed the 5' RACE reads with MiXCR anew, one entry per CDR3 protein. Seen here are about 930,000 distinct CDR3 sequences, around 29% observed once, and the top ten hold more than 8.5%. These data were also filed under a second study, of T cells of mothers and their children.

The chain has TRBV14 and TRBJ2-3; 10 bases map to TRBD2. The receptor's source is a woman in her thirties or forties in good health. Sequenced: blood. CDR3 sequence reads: CASSSGTSGTDTQYF. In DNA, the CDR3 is TGTGCCAGCAGTTCCGGGACTAGCGGCACAGATACGCAGTATTTT. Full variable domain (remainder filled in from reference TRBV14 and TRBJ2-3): EAGVTQFPSHSVIEKGQTVTLRCDPISGHDNLYWYRRVMGKEIKFLLHFVKESKQDESGMPNNRFLAERTGGTYSTLKVQPAELEDSGVYFCASSSGTSGTDTQYFGPGTRLTVL.